The rows below give T cell receptor beta chains drawn from one sample of a study of T cells in Graves' hyperthyroidism and ophthalmopathy. TCRdb passed the multiplex PCR reads through MiXCR, listing each CDR3 protein once. The table lists about half a million distinct CDR3 sequences, roughly 16% of them singletons. The sequencing input was blood. Receptor source: a young woman with Graves' ophthalmopathy. Each CDR3 is given with its conserved first and last residue. Each record gives: V gene, J gene, clone size, D gene, CDR3 DNA, CDR3 protein. D genes are given only for firm matches. Clone size, where shown, is once, few, many, or a class for clones that have expanded.

v_call: TRBV28; j_call: TRBJ1-5; clone_size: few; d_call: TRBD1; cdr3_nt: TGTGCCAGCAGTTTCTCACGACAGGGGTATAGCAATCAGCCCCAGCATTTT; cdr3_aa: CASSFSRQGYSNQPQHF
v_call: TRBV30; j_call: TRBJ2-6; clone_size: NA; d_call: NA; cdr3_nt: TGTGCCTGCTCCCGGAAAAGGGTCTCTGGGGCCAACGTCCTGACTTTC; cdr3_aa: CACSRKRVSGANVLTF
v_call: TRBV4-3; j_call: TRBJ2-7; clone_size: many; d_call: NA; cdr3_nt: TGTGCCAGCAGCCAAGATCGGACCTACGAGCAGTACTTC; cdr3_aa: CASSQDRTYEQYF
v_call: TRBV3-1; j_call: TRBJ2-1; clone_size: many; d_call: TRBD2; cdr3_nt: TGTGCCAGCAGCCACGAACCTAGCGGGAGAAATGAGCAGTTCTTC; cdr3_aa: CASSHEPSGRNEQFF
v_call: TRBV2; j_call: TRBJ1-2; clone_size: many; d_call: NA; cdr3_nt: TGTGCCAGCAGTGAATGGCAGAGAGAGCCTAACTATGGCTACACCTTC; cdr3_aa: CASSEWQREPNYGYTF
v_call: TRBV19; j_call: TRBJ1-1; clone_size: few; d_call: NA; cdr3_nt: TGTGCCAGTAGTATGAAGGTCGGGACGACTGAAGCTTTCTTT; cdr3_aa: CASSMKVGTTEAFF
v_call: TRBV28; j_call: TRBJ2-5; clone_size: many; d_call: NA; cdr3_nt: TGTGCCAGCCGGGGGCTGAAGACCCAGTACTTC; cdr3_aa: CASRGLKTQYF
v_call: TRBV9; j_call: TRBJ2-5; clone_size: many; d_call: NA; cdr3_nt: TGTGCCAGCAGCGTAGGGGAAAGAGAAGAGACCCAGTACTTC; cdr3_aa: CASSVGEREETQYF
v_call: TRBV6-5; j_call: TRBJ2-1; clone_size: few; d_call: NA; cdr3_nt: TGTGCCAGCAGTTACAAGTCTGCAAGGGATGAGCAGTTCTTC; cdr3_aa: CASSYKSARDEQFF
v_call: TRBV9; j_call: TRBJ2-1; clone_size: few; d_call: NA; cdr3_nt: TGTGCCAGCAGCGGAGGGGCAGGGGTAGGAGATGAGCAGTTCTTC; cdr3_aa: CASSGGAGVGDEQFF
v_call: TRBV12-3/TRBV12-4; j_call: TRBJ1-2; clone_size: few; d_call: TRBD1; cdr3_nt: TGTGCCAGCAGCCCTACCCGGGACAGGGGGCCTGGCTACACCTTC; cdr3_aa: CASSPTRDRGPGYTF
v_call: TRBV20-1; j_call: TRBJ2-7; clone_size: few; d_call: TRBD2; cdr3_nt: TGCAGTGCTAGTTCCCTAGCGGGAGGGGGAAACTACGAGCAGTACTTC; cdr3_aa: CSASSLAGGGNYEQYF
v_call: TRBV30; j_call: TRBJ1-3; clone_size: NA; d_call: NA; cdr3_nt: TGTGCCTGGACCCTAGGGGGAAACACCATATATTTT; cdr3_aa: CAWTLGGNTIYF
v_call: TRBV6-1; j_call: TRBJ2-5; clone_size: few; d_call: NA; cdr3_nt: TGTGCCAGCAGTGAGTCGTTGGGGCTTCAAGAGACCCAGTACTTC; cdr3_aa: CASSESLGLQETQYF
v_call: TRBV3-1; j_call: TRBJ2-7; clone_size: many; d_call: NA; cdr3_nt: TGTGCCAGCAGCTTTTACTACGAGCAGTACTTC; cdr3_aa: CASSFYYEQYF
v_call: TRBV20-1; j_call: TRBJ2-3; clone_size: many; d_call: TRBD2; cdr3_nt: TGCAGTGCTAGTCGCCCTAGCGGGAGCACAGATACGCAGTATTTT; cdr3_aa: CSASRPSGSTDTQYF
v_call: TRBV2; j_call: TRBJ2-5; clone_size: many; d_call: NA; cdr3_nt: TGTGCCAGCAGGGATGGTCCCGATGTAGGTGAGACCCAGTACTTC; cdr3_aa: CASRDGPDVGETQYF
v_call: TRBV12-3/TRBV12-4; j_call: TRBJ2-7; clone_size: NA; d_call: TRBD2; cdr3_nt: TGTGCCAGCAGCCCAATAGCGGGAGAGAACGACGAGCAGTACTTC; cdr3_aa: CASSPIAGENDEQYF
v_call: TRBV7-2; j_call: TRBJ1-2; clone_size: few; d_call: TRBD1; cdr3_nt: TGTGCCAGCAGCTTGACACAGGGGTGGGATGGCTACACCTTC; cdr3_aa: CASSLTQGWDGYTF
v_call: TRBV6-1; j_call: TRBJ2-1; clone_size: NA; d_call: NA; cdr3_nt: TGTGCCAGCAGTTTTGACGACTACAATGAGCAGTTCTTC; cdr3_aa: CASSFDDYNEQFF
v_call: TRBV4-3; j_call: TRBJ2-2; clone_size: NA; d_call: NA; cdr3_nt: TGCGCCAGCAGCCAAGTTGGGGACGGTGAGAACACCGGGGAGCTGTTTTTT; cdr3_aa: CASSQVGDGENTGELFF
v_call: TRBV20-1; j_call: TRBJ2-2; clone_size: many; d_call: TRBD1; cdr3_nt: TGCAGTGCTACCGGGACAGGTGACGGGGAGCTGTTTTTT; cdr3_aa: CSATGTGDGELFF
v_call: TRBV5-1; j_call: TRBJ2-1; clone_size: many; d_call: NA; cdr3_nt: TGCGCCAGCAGCTTGGCGGCGGGGCGTATCGGGAATGAGCAGTTCTTC; cdr3_aa: CASSLAAGRIGNEQFF
v_call: TRBV28; j_call: TRBJ2-7; clone_size: many; d_call: TRBD1; cdr3_nt: TGTGCCAGCAGTTGGACCGGGACAGGGGGCTACGAGCAGTACTTC; cdr3_aa: CASSWTGTGGYEQYF
v_call: TRBV4-3; j_call: TRBJ2-3; clone_size: few; d_call: TRBD2; cdr3_nt: TGCGCCAGCAGCCAAGATAGTCAGCTAGCGGGGGATACGCAGTATTTT; cdr3_aa: CASSQDSQLAGDTQYF
v_call: TRBV18; j_call: TRBJ1-1; clone_size: few; d_call: NA; cdr3_nt: TGTGCCAGCTCACGCGCTCTAAGTGTGGGGTACACTGAAGCTTTCTTT; cdr3_aa: CASSRALSVGYTEAFF
v_call: TRBV7-2; j_call: TRBJ1-1; clone_size: many; d_call: NA; cdr3_nt: TGTGCCAGCAGCTTAGATAAGGGGGTCACTGAAGCTTTCTTT; cdr3_aa: CASSLDKGVTEAFF
v_call: TRBV7-9; j_call: TRBJ1-3; clone_size: many; d_call: NA; cdr3_nt: TGTGCCAGCAGCTTAGCGCTGGGGGGCCTCCCGTCTGGAAACACCATATATTTT; cdr3_aa: CASSLALGGLPSGNTIYF
v_call: TRBV28; j_call: TRBJ1-2; clone_size: many; d_call: NA; cdr3_nt: TGTGCCAGCAGTTACGAGGGGGGATATGGCTACACCTTC; cdr3_aa: CASSYEGGYGYTF
v_call: TRBV20-1; j_call: TRBJ2-2; clone_size: few; d_call: NA; cdr3_nt: TGCAGTGCTAGCGGGTCGAGGGCCGGGGAGCTGTTTTTT; cdr3_aa: CSASGSRAGELFF
v_call: TRBV7-2; j_call: TRBJ1-1; clone_size: many; d_call: NA; cdr3_nt: TGTGCCAGCAGCTTAGCGCAGGGTGGAGCTTTCTTT; cdr3_aa: CASSLAQGGAFF
v_call: TRBV5-6; j_call: TRBJ2-5; clone_size: NA; d_call: TRBD2; cdr3_nt: TGTGCCAGCAGCCTTATTCTGACTAGCGGGAGGACCTGGGTTCAAGAGACCCAGTACTTC; cdr3_aa: CASSLILTSGRTWVQETQYF
v_call: TRBV6-1; j_call: TRBJ2-7; clone_size: NA; d_call: NA; cdr3_nt: TGTGCCAGCAGTTTATGGGCAGGAGATCCCTCCTACGAGCAGTACTTC; cdr3_aa: CASSLWAGDPSYEQYF
v_call: TRBV20-1; j_call: TRBJ2-7; clone_size: NA; d_call: NA; cdr3_nt: TGCAGTGCTAGAGACCCAGGTAGCTCCTACGAGCAGTACTTC; cdr3_aa: CSARDPGSSYEQYF
v_call: TRBV6-1; j_call: TRBJ2-7; clone_size: many; d_call: NA; cdr3_nt: TGTGCCAGCAGTTCGCACCCCCTCTACGAGCAGTACTTC; cdr3_aa: CASSSHPLYEQYF
v_call: TRBV20-1; j_call: TRBJ2-1; clone_size: many; d_call: NA; cdr3_nt: TGCAGTGCTTGGAGGGGGGACAACAATGAGCAGTTCTTC; cdr3_aa: CSAWRGDNNEQFF
v_call: TRBV4-3; j_call: TRBJ2-4; clone_size: few; d_call: NA; cdr3_nt: TGCGCCAGCAGCCAAGATCGGGGAGCCCCGGGAGCCAAAAACATTCAGTACTTC; cdr3_aa: CASSQDRGAPGAKNIQYF
v_call: TRBV11-2; j_call: TRBJ2-3; clone_size: NA; d_call: NA; cdr3_nt: TGTGCCAGCAGCTTAGGGTCCGGGAATAGGGCAGATACGCAGTATTTT; cdr3_aa: CASSLGSGNRADTQYF
v_call: TRBV19; j_call: TRBJ2-2; clone_size: NA; d_call: TRBD2; cdr3_nt: TGTGCCAGTACCCTTGAGGAGCGGGAGGCGGTCGGGGAGCTGTTTTTT; cdr3_aa: CASTLEEREAVGELFF
v_call: TRBV27; j_call: TRBJ2-5; clone_size: many; d_call: NA; cdr3_nt: TGTGCCAGCAGGGAAGGGATGGGTGAGACCCAGTACTTC; cdr3_aa: CASREGMGETQYF
v_call: TRBV20-1; j_call: TRBJ2-5; clone_size: NA; d_call: NA; cdr3_nt: TGCAGTGCCCGCCGGGCCCAAGAGACCCAGTACTTC; cdr3_aa: CSARRAQETQYF
v_call: TRBV10-3; j_call: TRBJ1-6; clone_size: NA; d_call: TRBD1; cdr3_nt: TGTGCCATCAGTGAGCAGGGGGCTGATTCACCCCTCCACTTT; cdr3_aa: CAISEQGADSPLHF
v_call: TRBV12-3/TRBV12-4; j_call: TRBJ2-3; clone_size: NA; d_call: TRBD2; cdr3_nt: TGTGCCAGCAGTCCCTCGGGACTAGCGGGAGATACGCAGTATTTT; cdr3_aa: CASSPSGLAGDTQYF
v_call: TRBV6-2/TRBV6-3; j_call: TRBJ1-5; clone_size: many; d_call: TRBD1; cdr3_nt: TGTGCCAGCAGCCAGCCGGGACAGGGAGAGGTATATAGCAATCAGCCCCAGCATTTT; cdr3_aa: CASSQPGQGEVYSNQPQHF
v_call: TRBV4-3; j_call: TRBJ2-7; clone_size: NA; d_call: NA; cdr3_nt: TGCGCCAGCAGCCAAGATAGGCCTAACTACGAGCAGTACTTC; cdr3_aa: CASSQDRPNYEQYF
v_call: TRBV10-2; j_call: TRBJ2-7; clone_size: many; d_call: NA; cdr3_nt: TGCGCCAGCAGTGAGTCTGGCAGAAACTACGAGCAGTACTTC; cdr3_aa: CASSESGRNYEQYF
v_call: TRBV2; j_call: TRBJ2-1; clone_size: NA; d_call: NA; cdr3_nt: TGTGCCAGCATCCCCGGGCTTGGCTCCTACAATGAGCAGTTCTTC; cdr3_aa: CASIPGLGSYNEQFF
v_call: TRBV20-1; j_call: TRBJ2-1; clone_size: few; d_call: TRBD2; cdr3_nt: TGCAGTGCTGAACCCGCCCAGACTAGCGGGAGGGCCGTTGTGGAAAATGAGCAGTTCTTC; cdr3_aa: CSAEPAQTSGRAVVENEQFF
v_call: TRBV3-1; j_call: TRBJ2-2; clone_size: many; d_call: NA; cdr3_nt: TGTGCCAGCAGCCAAGAACTAGCTGGCGGGGAGCTGTTTTTT; cdr3_aa: CASSQELAGGELFF
v_call: TRBV7-8; j_call: TRBJ1-2; clone_size: NA; d_call: NA; cdr3_nt: TGTGCCAGCAGCTTAGAGGGGGTATACAACTATGGCTACACCTTC; cdr3_aa: CASSLEGVYNYGYTF
v_call: TRBV12-3/TRBV12-4; j_call: TRBJ2-3; clone_size: NA; d_call: NA; cdr3_nt: TGTGCCAGCAGGACCCGGGGGAGCACAGATACGCAGTATTTT; cdr3_aa: CASRTRGSTDTQYF
v_call: TRBV5-6; j_call: TRBJ1-5; clone_size: few; d_call: NA; cdr3_nt: TGTGCCAGCAGCTTGGTGAATCAGCCCCAGCATTTT; cdr3_aa: CASSLVNQPQHF
v_call: TRBV20-1; j_call: TRBJ2-3; clone_size: few; d_call: TRBD2; cdr3_nt: TGCAGTGCTAGGGGCTCTAGCGGGAGAGGGAAAGATACGCAGTATTTT; cdr3_aa: CSARGSSGRGKDTQYF
v_call: TRBV7-2; j_call: TRBJ1-4; clone_size: few; d_call: NA; cdr3_nt: TGTGCCAGCAGCTTATTAGCGAATGAAAAACTGTTTTTT; cdr3_aa: CASSLLANEKLFF
v_call: TRBV7-6; j_call: TRBJ2-7; clone_size: many; d_call: NA; cdr3_nt: TGTGCCAGCAGCTTAGGGGCAGACTACGCGCAGTACTTC; cdr3_aa: CASSLGADYAQYF
v_call: TRBV28; j_call: TRBJ2-7; clone_size: few; d_call: NA; cdr3_nt: TGTGCCAGCAGTATTCCGGGAAACTACGAGCAGTACTTC; cdr3_aa: CASSIPGNYEQYF
v_call: TRBV27; j_call: TRBJ2-1; clone_size: NA; d_call: TRBD2; cdr3_nt: TGTGCCAGCAGTGGGACTAGCGGGAGGGCCCACGTCTCCTACAATGAGCAGTTCTTC; cdr3_aa: CASSGTSGRAHVSYNEQFF